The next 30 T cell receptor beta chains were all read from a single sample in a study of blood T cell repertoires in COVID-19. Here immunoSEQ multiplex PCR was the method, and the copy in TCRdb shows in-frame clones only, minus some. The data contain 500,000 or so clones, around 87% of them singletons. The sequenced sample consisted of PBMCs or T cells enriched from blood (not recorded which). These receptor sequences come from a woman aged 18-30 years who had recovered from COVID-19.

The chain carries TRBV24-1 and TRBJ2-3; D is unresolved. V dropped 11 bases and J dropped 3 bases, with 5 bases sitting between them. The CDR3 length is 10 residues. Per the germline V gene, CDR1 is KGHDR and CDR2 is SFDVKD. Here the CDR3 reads CANFTDTQYF. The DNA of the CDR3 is TGTGCCAACTTTACAGATACGCAGTATTTT.

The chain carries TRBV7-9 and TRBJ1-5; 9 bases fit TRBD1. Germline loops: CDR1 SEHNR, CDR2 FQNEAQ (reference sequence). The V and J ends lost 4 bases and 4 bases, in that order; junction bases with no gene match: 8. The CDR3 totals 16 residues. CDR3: CASSSGQGTPNQPQHF. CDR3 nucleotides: TGTGCCAGCAGCTCAGGACAGGGGACACCTAATCAGCCCCAGCATTTT.

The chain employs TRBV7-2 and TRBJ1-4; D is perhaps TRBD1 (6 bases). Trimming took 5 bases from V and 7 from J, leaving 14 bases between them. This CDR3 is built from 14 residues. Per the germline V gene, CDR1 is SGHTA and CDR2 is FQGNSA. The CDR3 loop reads CASSPGRGGEKLFF. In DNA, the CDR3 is TGTGCCAGCAGCCCCGGAAGGGGGGGTGAAAAACTGTTTTTT.

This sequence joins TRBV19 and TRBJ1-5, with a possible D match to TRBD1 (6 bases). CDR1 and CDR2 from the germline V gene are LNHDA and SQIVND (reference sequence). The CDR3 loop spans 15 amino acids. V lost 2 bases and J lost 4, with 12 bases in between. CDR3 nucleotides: TGTGCCAGTAGTATAAGGAACAGGGTGAATCAGCCCCAGCATTTT. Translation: CASSIRNRVNQPQHF.

CDR3 protein: CASSPINQGADEQYF. CDR3 in DNA: TGTGCCAGCAGCCCAATCAACCAGGGGGCAGACGAGCAGTACTTC. The V call is TRBV3-1 (or the pseudogene TRBV3-2), the J call TRBJ2-7; 8 nucleotides match TRBD1. The CDR3 runs 15 residues. The germline CDR1 and CDR2 sequences are LGHDT and YNNKEL (reference sequence). Trimming took 4 bases from V and 5 from J; bases not matched to a gene: 10.

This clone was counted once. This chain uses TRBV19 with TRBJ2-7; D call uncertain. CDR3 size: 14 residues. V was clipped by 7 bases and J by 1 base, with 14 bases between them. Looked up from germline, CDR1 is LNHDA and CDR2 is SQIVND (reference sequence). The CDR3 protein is CASKDTDTSYEQYF. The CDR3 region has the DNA TGTGCCAGTAAGGATACAGATACTTCCTACGAGCAGTACTTC.

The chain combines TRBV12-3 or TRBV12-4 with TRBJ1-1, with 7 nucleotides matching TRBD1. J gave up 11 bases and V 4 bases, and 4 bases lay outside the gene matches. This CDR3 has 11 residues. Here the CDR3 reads CASSSDRVAFF. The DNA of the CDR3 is TGTGCCAGCAGTTCCGACAGGGTGGCTTTCTTT.

In DNA form, the CDR3 reads TGTGCCAGCAGTCGCAGACTGTCGCTGGTAGCGGGCTCAGAGACCCAGTACTTC. Translating it yields CASSRRLSLVAGSETQYF. The chain couples TRBV28 to TRBJ2-5, with 7 bases fitting TRBD2. Trimming cost V 5 bases and J 4 bases; bases outside gene matches: 19. The CDR3 covers 18 residues. Germline CDR1 and CDR2: MDHEN and SYDVKM. Drawing the rest from reference TRBV28 and TRBJ2-5, the complete variable domain is DVKVTQSSRYLVKRTGEKVFLECVQDMDHENMFWYRQDPGLGLRLIYFSYDVKMKEKGDIPEGYSVSREKKERFSLILESASTNQTSMYLCASSRRLSLVAGSETQYFGPGTRLLVL.

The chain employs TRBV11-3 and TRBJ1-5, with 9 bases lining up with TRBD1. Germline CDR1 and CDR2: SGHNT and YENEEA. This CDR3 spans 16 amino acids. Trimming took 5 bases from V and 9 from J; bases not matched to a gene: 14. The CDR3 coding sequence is TGTGCCAGCAGCACAGACCGGGACAGGGTCGATCGGCCCCAGCATTTT. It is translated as CASSTDRDRVDRPQHF.

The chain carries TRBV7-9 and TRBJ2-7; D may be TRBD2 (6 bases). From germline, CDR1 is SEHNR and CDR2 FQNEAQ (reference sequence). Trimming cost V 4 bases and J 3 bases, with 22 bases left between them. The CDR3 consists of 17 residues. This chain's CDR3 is CASSSTHRGIDGYEQYF. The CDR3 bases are TGTGCCAGCAGCTCCACCCACCGGGGGATAGACGGCTACGAGCAGTACTTC. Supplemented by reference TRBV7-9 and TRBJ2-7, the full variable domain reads DTGVSQNPRHKITKRGQNVTFRCDPISEHNRLYWYRQTLGQGPEFLTYFQNEAQLEKSRLLSDRFSAERPKGSFSTLEIQRTEQGDSAMYLCASSSTHRGIDGYEQYFGPGTRLTVT.

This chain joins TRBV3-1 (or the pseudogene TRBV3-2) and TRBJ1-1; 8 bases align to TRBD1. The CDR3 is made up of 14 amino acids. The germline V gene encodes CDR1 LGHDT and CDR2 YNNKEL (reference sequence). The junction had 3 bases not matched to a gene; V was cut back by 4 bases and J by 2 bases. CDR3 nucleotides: TGTGCCAGCAGCCTAGGACAGGGAAACACTGAAGCTTTCTTT. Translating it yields CASSLGQGNTEAFF.

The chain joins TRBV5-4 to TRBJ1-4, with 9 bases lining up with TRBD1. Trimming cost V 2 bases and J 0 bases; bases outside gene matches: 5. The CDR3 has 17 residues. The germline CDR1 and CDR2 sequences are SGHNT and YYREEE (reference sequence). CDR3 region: CASSFLGQGATNEKLFF. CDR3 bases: TGTGCCAGCAGCTTTCTGGGACAGGGAGCAACTAATGAAAAACTGTTTTTT.

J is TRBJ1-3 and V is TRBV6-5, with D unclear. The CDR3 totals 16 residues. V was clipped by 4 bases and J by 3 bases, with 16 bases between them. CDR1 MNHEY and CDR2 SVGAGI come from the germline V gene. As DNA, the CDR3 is TGTGCCAGCAGTTCCAGCAGGCCCCAAGGTGGAAACACCATATATTTT. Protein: CASSSSRPQGGNTIYF.

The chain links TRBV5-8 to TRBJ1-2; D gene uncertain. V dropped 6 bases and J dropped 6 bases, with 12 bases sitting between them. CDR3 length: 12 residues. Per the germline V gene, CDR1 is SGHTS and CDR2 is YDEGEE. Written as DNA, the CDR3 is TGTGCCAGCAACCTGAACTCAAATGGCTACACCTTC. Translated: CASNLNSNGYTF.

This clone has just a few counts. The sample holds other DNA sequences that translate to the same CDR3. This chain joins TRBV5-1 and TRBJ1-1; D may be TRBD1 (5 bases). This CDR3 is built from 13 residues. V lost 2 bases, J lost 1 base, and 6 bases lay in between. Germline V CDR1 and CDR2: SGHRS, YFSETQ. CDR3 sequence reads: CASSFDRNTEAFF. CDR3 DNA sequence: TGCGCCAGCAGCTTTGACAGGAACACTGAAGCTTTCTTT.

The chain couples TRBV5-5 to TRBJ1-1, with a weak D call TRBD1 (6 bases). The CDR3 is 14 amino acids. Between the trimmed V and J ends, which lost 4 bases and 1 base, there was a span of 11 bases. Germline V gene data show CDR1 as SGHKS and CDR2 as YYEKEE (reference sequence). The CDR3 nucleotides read TGTGCCAGCAGCCCCGTCAGGGGGAACACTGAAGCTTTCTTT. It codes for CASSPVRGNTEAFF.

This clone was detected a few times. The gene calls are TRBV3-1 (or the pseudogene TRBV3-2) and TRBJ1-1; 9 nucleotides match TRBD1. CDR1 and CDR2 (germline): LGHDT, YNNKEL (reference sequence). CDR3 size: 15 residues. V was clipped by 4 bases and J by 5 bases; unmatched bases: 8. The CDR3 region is CASSPRGQGGTEAFF. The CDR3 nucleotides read TGTGCCAGCAGCCCCCGGGGACAGGGAGGAACTGAAGCTTTCTTT.

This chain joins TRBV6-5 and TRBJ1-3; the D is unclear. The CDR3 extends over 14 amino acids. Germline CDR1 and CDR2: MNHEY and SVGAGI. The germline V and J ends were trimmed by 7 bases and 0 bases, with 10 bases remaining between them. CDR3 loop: CASTSRGSGNTIYF. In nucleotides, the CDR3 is TGTGCCAGCACCTCACGGGGCTCTGGAAACACCATATATTTT.

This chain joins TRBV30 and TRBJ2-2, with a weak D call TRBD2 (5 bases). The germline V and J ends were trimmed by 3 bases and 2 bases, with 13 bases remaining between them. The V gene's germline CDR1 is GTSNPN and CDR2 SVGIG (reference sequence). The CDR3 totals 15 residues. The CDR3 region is CAWSREVVNTGELFF. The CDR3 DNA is TGTGCCTGGAGCCGGGAAGTGGTCAACACCGGGGAGCTGTTTTTT.

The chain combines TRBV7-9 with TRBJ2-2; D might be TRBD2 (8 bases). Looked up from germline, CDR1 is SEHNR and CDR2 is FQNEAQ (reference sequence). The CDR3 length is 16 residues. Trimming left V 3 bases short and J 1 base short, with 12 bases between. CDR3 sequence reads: CASSLTGTRNTGELFF. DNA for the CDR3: TGTGCCAGCAGCTTGACAGGGACTAGGAACACCGGGGAGCTGTTTTTT. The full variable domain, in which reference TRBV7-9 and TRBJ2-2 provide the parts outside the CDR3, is DTGVSQNPRHKITKRGQNVTFRCDPISEHNRLYWYRQTLGQGPEFLTYFQNEAQLEKSRLLSDRFSAERPKGSFSTLEIQRTEQGDSAMYLCASSLTGTRNTGELFFGEGSRLTVL.

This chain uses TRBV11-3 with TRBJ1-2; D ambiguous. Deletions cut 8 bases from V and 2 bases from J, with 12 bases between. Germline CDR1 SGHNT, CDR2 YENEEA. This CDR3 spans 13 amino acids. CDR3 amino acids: CASPGGLNYGYTF. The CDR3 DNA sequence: TGTGCCAGCCCGGGCGGGCTAAACTATGGCTACACCTTC.

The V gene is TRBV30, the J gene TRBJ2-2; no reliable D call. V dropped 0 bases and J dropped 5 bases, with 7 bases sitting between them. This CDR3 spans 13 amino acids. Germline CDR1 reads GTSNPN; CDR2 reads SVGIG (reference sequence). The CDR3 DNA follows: TGTGCCTGGAGTGTACGTCAGACCGGGGAGCTGTTTTTT. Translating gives CAWSVRQTGELFF.

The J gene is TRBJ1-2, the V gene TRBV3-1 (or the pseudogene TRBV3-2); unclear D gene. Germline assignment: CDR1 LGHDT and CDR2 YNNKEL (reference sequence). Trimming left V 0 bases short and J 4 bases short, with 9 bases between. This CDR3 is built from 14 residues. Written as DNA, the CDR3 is TGTGCCAGCAGCCAAGAAGTCAGTTCCTATGGCTACACCTTC. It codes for CASSQEVSSYGYTF.

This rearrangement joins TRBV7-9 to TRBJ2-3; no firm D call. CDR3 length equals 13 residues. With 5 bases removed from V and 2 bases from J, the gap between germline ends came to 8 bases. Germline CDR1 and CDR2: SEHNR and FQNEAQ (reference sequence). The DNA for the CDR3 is TGTGCCAGCAGCCCCCCCTCCACAGATACGCAGTATTTT. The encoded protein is CASSPPSTDTQYF.

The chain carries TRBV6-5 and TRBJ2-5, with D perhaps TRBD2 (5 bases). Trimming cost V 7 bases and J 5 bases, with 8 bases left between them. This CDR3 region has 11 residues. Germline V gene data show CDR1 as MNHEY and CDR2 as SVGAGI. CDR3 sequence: CASIEGETQYF. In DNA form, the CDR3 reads TGTGCCAGCATCGAGGGCGAGACCCAGTACTTC.

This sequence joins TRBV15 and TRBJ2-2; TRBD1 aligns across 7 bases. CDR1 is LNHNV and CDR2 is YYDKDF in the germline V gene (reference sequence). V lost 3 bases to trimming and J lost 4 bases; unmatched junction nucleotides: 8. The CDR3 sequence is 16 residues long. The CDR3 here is CATSSHTGEPTGELFF. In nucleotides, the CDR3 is TGTGCCACCAGCAGCCACACAGGGGAGCCCACCGGGGAGCTGTTTTTT.

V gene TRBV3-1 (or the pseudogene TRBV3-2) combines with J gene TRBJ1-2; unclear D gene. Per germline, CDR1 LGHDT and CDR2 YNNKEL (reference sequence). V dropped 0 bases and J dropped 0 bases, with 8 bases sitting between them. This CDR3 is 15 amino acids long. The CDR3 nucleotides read TGTGCCAGCAGCCAAGAAACAGATGCTAACTATGGCTACACCTTC. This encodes CASSQETDANYGYTF.

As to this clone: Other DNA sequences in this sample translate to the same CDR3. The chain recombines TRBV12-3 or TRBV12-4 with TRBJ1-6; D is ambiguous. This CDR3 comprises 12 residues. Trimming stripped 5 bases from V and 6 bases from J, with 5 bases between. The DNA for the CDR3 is TGTGCCAGCAGTCCCGGTAATTCACCCCTCCACTTT. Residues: CASSPGNSPLHF.

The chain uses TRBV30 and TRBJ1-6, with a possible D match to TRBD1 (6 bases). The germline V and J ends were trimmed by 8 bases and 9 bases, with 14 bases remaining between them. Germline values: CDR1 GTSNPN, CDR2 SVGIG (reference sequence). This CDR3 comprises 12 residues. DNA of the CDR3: TGTGCCGTAACAGGGTCGGGTTCACCCCTCCACTTT. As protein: CAVTGSGSPLHF. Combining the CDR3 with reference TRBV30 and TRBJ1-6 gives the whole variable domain SQTIHQWPATLVQPVGSPLSLECTVEGTSNPNLYWYRQAAGRGLQLLFYSVGIGQISSEVPQNLSASRPQDRQFILSSKKLLLSDSGFYLCAVTGSGSPLHFGNGTRLTVT.

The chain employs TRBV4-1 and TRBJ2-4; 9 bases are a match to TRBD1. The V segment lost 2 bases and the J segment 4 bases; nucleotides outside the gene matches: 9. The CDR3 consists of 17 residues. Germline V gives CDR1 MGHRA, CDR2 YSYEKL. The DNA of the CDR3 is TGCGCCAGCAGCCAACCGGGGACAGGGTCGAATAAAAACATTCAGTACTTC. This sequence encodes CASSQPGTGSNKNIQYF.